The entry that follows covers one TCR beta chain sequence. Assay used: immunoSEQ multiplex PCR; TCRdb lists only in-frame clones, some missing. The table lists about 200,000 clones, roughly 90% of them singletons. This CDR3 region has 14 residues. The J segment lost 4 bases and the V segment lost 9 bases, leaving 9 bases of the junction unmatched. CDR1 and CDR2 from the germline V gene are LNHDA and SQIVND (reference sequence). This specimen belongs to a study of blood T cell repertoires in COVID-19. Input material: peripheral blood. The sequence came from a man aged 40-55 years with acute or convalescent COVID-19. The V gene is TRBV19, the J gene TRBJ1-5; TRBD1 aligns across 7 bases. As DNA, the CDR3 is TGTGCCAGCTCCTCGGACAGGTTGAATCAGCCCCAGCATTTT. This encodes CASSSDRLNQPQHF. Drawing the rest from reference TRBV19 and TRBJ1-5, the complete variable domain is DGGITQSPKYLFRKEGQNVTLSCEQNLNHDAMYWYRQDPGQGLRLIYYSQIVNDFQKGDIAEGYSVSREKKESFPLTVTSAQKNPTAFYLCASSSDRLNQPQHFGDGTRLSIL.